The present TCR beta chain was sequenced within a study of blood T cell repertoires in COVID-19. The CDR3 is made up of 16 amino acids. Looked up from germline, CDR1 is SNHLY and CDR2 is FYNNEI. V gave up 7 bases and J gave up 4 bases, with 23 bases separating them. Method: immunoSEQ multiplex PCR; TCRdb's copy keeps in-frame clones and lacks some. The table shows some 120,000 clones, with 80% to 90% occurring only once. The chain is built from TRBV2 and TRBJ2-7, with a weak D call TRBD2 (6 bases). This clonotype was obtained from a man aged 35-49 years with acute or convalescent COVID-19. The sequenced material came from peripheral blood. CDR3 nucleotide sequence: TGTGCCAGCACCCGACGGTATAGCGGAAGTTTTTACGAGCAGTACTTC. Amino acid sequence: CASTRRYSGSFYEQYF. Combining the CDR3 with reference TRBV2 and TRBJ2-7 gives the whole variable domain EPEVTQTPSHQVTQMGQEVILRCVPISNHLYFYWYRQILGQKVEFLVSFYNNEISEKSEIFDDQFSVERPDGSNFTLKIRSTKLEDSAMYFCASTRRYSGSFYEQYFGPGTRLTVT.